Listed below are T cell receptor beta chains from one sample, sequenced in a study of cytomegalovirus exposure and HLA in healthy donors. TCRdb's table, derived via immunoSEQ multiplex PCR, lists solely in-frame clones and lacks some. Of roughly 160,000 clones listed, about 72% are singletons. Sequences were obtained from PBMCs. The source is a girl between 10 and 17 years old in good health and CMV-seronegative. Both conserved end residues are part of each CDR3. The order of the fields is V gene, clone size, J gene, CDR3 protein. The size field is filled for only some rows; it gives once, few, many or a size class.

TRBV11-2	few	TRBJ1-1	CASSAQIEAFF
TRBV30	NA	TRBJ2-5	CAWNQTSSQYF
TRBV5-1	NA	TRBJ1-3	CASSPGGSTFSGNTIYF
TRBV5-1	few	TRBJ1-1	CASSYYRLADTEAFF
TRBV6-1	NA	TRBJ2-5	CASSEEPGGLETQYF
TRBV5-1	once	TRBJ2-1	CASTRAGVRGFNRYNEQFF
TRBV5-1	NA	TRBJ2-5	CASSPRIETPETQYF
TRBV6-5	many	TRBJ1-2	CASTEGYYGYTF
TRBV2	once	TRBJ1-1	CASSVEAADTEAFF
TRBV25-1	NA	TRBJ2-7	CASKLSGTGGEQYF
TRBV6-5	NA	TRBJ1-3	CASSYGAGGVGNTIYF
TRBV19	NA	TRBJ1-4	CASLQAPNEKLFF
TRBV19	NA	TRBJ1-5	CASTPLHQGGGSNQPQHF
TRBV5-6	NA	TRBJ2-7	CASSLGWSGSYEQYF
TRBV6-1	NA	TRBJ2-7	CASSRQRISYEQYF
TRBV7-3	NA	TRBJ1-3	CASSPATAGSGNTIYF
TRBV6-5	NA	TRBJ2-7	CASRSGLPYEQYF
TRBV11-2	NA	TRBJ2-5	CASSLEASYQETQYF
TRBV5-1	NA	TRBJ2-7	CASSLRGGLYEQYF
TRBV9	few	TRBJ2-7	CASSAREGRRGEQYF
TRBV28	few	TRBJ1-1	CASTRTREVVDTEAFF
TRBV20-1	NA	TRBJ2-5	CSARDIETQYF
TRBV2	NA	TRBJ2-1	CASNTGSGNEQFF
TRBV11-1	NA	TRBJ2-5	CASSLVSGGVETQYF